This T cell receptor (beta chain) stems from a study of OX40 agonist ivuxolimab in advanced cancers. In the study overall: Patients were dosed intravenously with ivuxolimab at 0.01 to 10 mg/kg every 2 weeks.

CDR3 length equals 18 residues. Germline-derived CDR1 and CDR2 are SGDLS and YYNGEE. Between the trimmed V and J ends, which lost 5 bases and 0 bases, there was a span of 21 bases. The study, taken as a whole, reports: CD4+ and CD8+ blood T cells expanded clonally by week 6 at 0.1 to 3.0 mg/kg.

This clone was seen a single time. What it binds is unknown. Produced via immunoSEQ multiplex PCR; TCRdb's table is partial and in-frame only. The sample holds about 100,000 clones, approximately 90% seen once. The sequence came from an adult with an advanced solid tumor such as melanoma, head and neck, liver or kidney cancer. V is TRBV9 and J is TRBJ1-5; D not resolved. This specimen was CD4+ or CD8+ T cells sorted from blood, taken in a trial of the OX40 agonist ivuxolimab. CDR3 region: CASSDRDTAPDSNQPQHF. DNA for the CDR3: TGTGCCAGCAGTGACCGCGACACGGCACCGGATAGCAATCAGCCCCAGCATTTT. The full variable domain, rest sourced from reference TRBV9 and TRBJ1-5, is DSGVTQTPKHLITATGQRVTLRCSPRSGDLSVYWYQQSLDQGLQFLIQYYNGEERAKGNILERFSAQQFPDLHSELNLSSLELGDSALYFCASSDRDTAPDSNQPQHFGDGTRLSIL.